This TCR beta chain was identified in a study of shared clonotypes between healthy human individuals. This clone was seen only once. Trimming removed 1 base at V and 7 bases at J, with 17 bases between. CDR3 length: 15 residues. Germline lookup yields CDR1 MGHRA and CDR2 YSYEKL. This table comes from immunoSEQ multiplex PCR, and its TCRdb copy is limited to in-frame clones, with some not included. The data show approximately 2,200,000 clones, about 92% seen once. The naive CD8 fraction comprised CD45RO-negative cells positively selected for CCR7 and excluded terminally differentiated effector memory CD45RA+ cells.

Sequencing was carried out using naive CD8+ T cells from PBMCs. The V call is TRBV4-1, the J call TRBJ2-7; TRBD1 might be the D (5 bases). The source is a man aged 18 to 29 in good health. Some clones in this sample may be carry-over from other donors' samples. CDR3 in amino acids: CASSQVGPRPGEQYF. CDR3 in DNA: TGCGCCAGCAGCCAAGTAGGTCCAAGGCCAGGGGAGCAGTACTTC.